This section outlines one T cell receptor (beta chain) sequence together with its context. Its antigen is undetermined. The sample originates from a study of cytomegalovirus exposure and HLA in healthy donors. Study results and caveats: There were around 160 TCR beta chains listed as cytomegalovirus-associated. Later analysis suggested links between common viral pathogens and several top significant clusters. Within an earlier analysis, most TCR beta V segments proved productive either about 87% or about 30% of the time.

The PCR contained 60 Vbeta and 13 Jbeta primers. Assay: immunoSEQ multiplex PCR; the TCRdb copy retains only in-frame clones and omits some. In all, the sample yields around 52,000 clones. The receptor was derived from a woman in her forties or fifties in good health and CMV-seropositive. Sequenced material: PBMCs.

The CDR3 loop is CASSPTLFPGVTGELFF. As DNA, the CDR3 is TGCGCCAGCAGCCCCACGTTGTTTCCAGGTGTGACCGGGGAGCTGTTTTTT. V and J are TRBV5-1 and TRBJ2-2, with D unclear. The CDR3 has 17 residues. Trimming stripped 4 bases from V and 5 bases from J, with 21 bases between. Germline V gene data show CDR1 as SGHRS and CDR2 as YFSETQ.